These T cell receptor beta chains were read from a single sample in a study of CD8 T cells in Susac syndrome. TCRdb reanalysed the immunoSEQ multiplex PCR reads using MiXCR and keeps one entry per CDR3 protein. This table has 120,000 or so distinct CDR3 sequences, about 92% appearing once. The specimen was CD4+ T cells from PBMCs. The receptors originated from a human donor with multiple sclerosis. Each CDR3 is given with its conserved first and last residue. A D gene is named only where the DNA matches it firmly. For some rows the clone size is stated as once, few or many, or as a class when expanded; others skip it.

v_gene	abundance	d_gene	j_gene	CDR3nt	CDR3aa
TRBV11-3	NA	NA	TRBJ2-7	TGTGCCAGCAGCTCCACAGGTCGTGTCCACGAGCAGTACTTC	CASSSTGRVHEQYF
TRBV7-2	NA	NA	TRBJ1-6	TGTGCCAGCAGCTTTGCGCCAGGGATTAATTCACCCCTCCACTTT	CASSFAPGINSPLHF
TRBV25-1	NA	NA	TRBJ2-1	TGTGCCAGCAGTGAATACACGCGGCAGTTCTTC	CASSEYTRQFF
TRBV20-1	once	NA	TRBJ2-7	TGCAGTGCTAGACCCTCAAGGGGTGGGGACCCTTACGAGCAGTACTTC	CSARPSRGGDPYEQYF
TRBV7-2	NA	TRBD1	TRBJ2-1	TGTGCCAGCAGCCCGATGGGACAGGGGGCCGATGAGCAGTTCTTC	CASSPMGQGADEQFF
TRBV20-1	NA	TRBD1	TRBJ2-7	TGCAGTGCTAGAGATATGAGACAGGGTTTTTACGAGCAGTACTTC	CSARDMRQGFYEQYF
TRBV7-6	NA	NA	TRBJ2-5	TGTGCCAGCAGCCATCCTGGGGAGACCCAGTACTTC	CASSHPGETQYF
TRBV7-9	NA	NA	TRBJ2-7	TGTGCCAGCAGCTTAATAGAGACCTACGAGCAGTACTTC	CASSLIETYEQYF
TRBV29-1	NA	TRBD2	TRBJ2-3	TGCAGCGTTGAAATACTAGCGGGGTTTACAGATACGCAGTATTTT	CSVEILAGFTDTQYF
TRBV5-6	NA	NA	TRBJ2-5	TGTGCCAGCAGCTTAATGGACGGCCAGGGTGGAGAGACCCAGTACTTC	CASSLMDGQGGETQYF
TRBV15	NA	TRBD1	TRBJ1-6	TGTGCCACCAGCACCACTGGACAGGGGAGAGGATCACCCCTCCACTTT	CATSTTGQGRGSPLHF
TRBV7-9	NA	TRBD2	TRBJ2-5	TGTGCCAGCAGCGCAGGCGGGACTACCCCAGGTACCCAGTACTTC	CASSAGGTTPGTQYF
TRBV3-1	NA	NA	TRBJ2-3	TGTGCCAGCACAGGACTGTCGGGGGATACGCAGTATTTT	CASTGLSGDTQYF
TRBV20-1	NA	TRBD1	TRBJ1-5	TGCAGTGCTAGGACAGGGGCTGGTCAGCCCCAGCATTTT	CSARTGAGQPQHF
TRBV15	once	NA	TRBJ1-2	TGTGCCACCAGCAGAGATTTGTCCCTCTATGGCTACACCTTC	CATSRDLSLYGYTF
TRBV2	NA	TRBD1	TRBJ1-1	TGTGCCAGCAGTGACCCGACAGGGGAGACTGAAGCTTTCTTT	CASSDPTGETEAFF
TRBV4-1	NA	NA	TRBJ1-4	TGCGCCAGCAGAACCACCACAACTAATGAAAAACTGTTTTTT	CASRTTTTNEKLFF
TRBV6-1	NA	NA	TRBJ1-1	TGTGCCAGCAGATTACAGGAAAGTGAAGCTTTCTTT	CASRLQESEAFF
TRBV5-1	NA	NA	TRBJ1-5	TGCGCCAGCAGGGTCGACGCACATAGCAATCAGCCCCAGCATTTT	CASRVDAHSNQPQHF
TRBV2	NA	TRBD1	TRBJ2-1	TGTGCCAGCAGTGGGGGGACAGGGGGGTTTCCCATCAATGAGCAGTTCTTC	CASSGGTGGFPINEQFF
TRBV11-2	NA	TRBD2	TRBJ2-1	TGTGCCAGCAGCAGGACTAGCGGGGGGTATGAGCAGTTCTTC	CASSRTSGGYEQFF
TRBV2	NA	TRBD1	TRBJ1-5	TGTGCCAGCATGATCGGACAGGCGCTCAATCAGCCCCAGCATTTT	CASMIGQALNQPQHF
TRBV12-3/TRBV12-4	NA	NA	TRBJ2-2	TGTGCCAGCAGTCCCCGGTTCACCGGGGAGCTGTTTTTT	CASSPRFTGELFF
TRBV10-3	NA	TRBD1	TRBJ1-2	TGTGCCATCAGTGAGTCGGATATCGGACAGGAGAAAAATGGCTACACCTTC	CAISESDIGQEKNGYTF
TRBV4-3	NA	NA	TRBJ2-1	TGCGCCAGCAGCCAAGAGCGGGTTTCCTACAATGAGCAGTTCTTC	CASSQERVSYNEQFF
TRBV6-6	few	NA	TRBJ1-5	TGTGCCAGCAGTTTTTTGGGCGGGAGCAATCAGCCCCAGCATTTT	CASSFLGGSNQPQHF
TRBV5-1	NA	NA	TRBJ1-4	TGCGCCAGCAGCTTGGTACAGGGAGGCGAAAAACTGTTTTTT	CASSLVQGGEKLFF
TRBV20-1	NA	TRBD1	TRBJ1-6	TGCAGTGCTAGGGACAGGGGGAATTCACCCCTCCACTTT	CSARDRGNSPLHF
TRBV5-4	NA	NA	TRBJ1-2	TGTGCCAGCAGCGGAACAGGTGGCTACACCTTC	CASSGTGGYTF
TRBV3-1	NA	NA	TRBJ2-2	TGTGCCAGCAGCCCAGGCAGGGTCGGGGAGCTGTTTTTT	CASSPGRVGELFF
TRBV5-1	NA	NA	TRBJ2-7	TGCGCCAGCAGTGGACTCTCCACCTACGAGCAGTACTTC	CASSGLSTYEQYF
TRBV7-9	NA	NA	TRBJ2-5	TGTGCCAGCAGCTTAATCGAGTTTGAGACCCAGTACTTC	CASSLIEFETQYF
TRBV27	NA	NA	TRBJ2-2	TGTGCCAGCAGTTTAACCACCGGGGACCTGTTTTTT	CASSLTTGDLFF
TRBV6-6	once	TRBD2	TRBJ2-1	TGTGCCAGCAGTTACTATGGGACTACCCACAATGAGCAGTTCTTC	CASSYYGTTHNEQFF
TRBV4-2	NA	TRBD2	TRBJ2-5	TGTGCCAGCAGCCAAGTCTTGTCGGGGGGGGACCAAGAGACCCAGTACTTC	CASSQVLSGGDQETQYF
TRBV4-3	NA	TRBD1	TRBJ1-6	TGCGCCAGCAGGGACAGGCTTAATTCACCCCTCCACTTT	CASRDRLNSPLHF
TRBV29-1	NA	TRBD1	TRBJ2-6	TGCAGCGTGCACGGGACAGGGGGTGCAGGGGCCAACGTCCTGACTTTC	CSVHGTGGAGANVLTF
TRBV7-3	NA	NA	TRBJ2-7	TGTGCCAGCAGCTCCTTCGGGGGAGCGGACGAGCAGTACTTC	CASSSFGGADEQYF
TRBV28	NA	NA	TRBJ1-2	TGTGCCAGCAGTCGGAGGGCGGTGGGCTATGGCTACACCTTC	CASSRRAVGYGYTF
TRBV6-4	NA	TRBD1	TRBJ2-5	TGTGCCATTACCGGGACAGAAGAGACCCAGTACTTC	CAITGTEETQYF
TRBV28	NA	NA	TRBJ1-2	TGTGCCAGCAAGGGGACTCTATCCTATGGCTACACCTTC	CASKGTLSYGYTF
TRBV29-1	NA	NA	TRBJ1-3	TGCAGCGTTGGCTCTGGAAACACCATATATTTT	CSVGSGNTIYF
TRBV5-1	NA	NA	TRBJ2-2	TGCGCCAGCAGCGATACAGGGTACACCGGGGAGCTGTTTTTT	CASSDTGYTGELFF
TRBV5-1	NA	NA	TRBJ1-1	TGCGCCAGCAGCCGGGACGGATTGAACACTGAAGCTTTCTTT	CASSRDGLNTEAFF
TRBV2	few	NA	TRBJ2-7	TGTGCCAGCACCAAGTCCTACGAGCAGTACTTC	CASTKSYEQYF